The sample holds a few counts of the clone carrying this TCR beta chain. Per germline, CDR1 SGHRS and CDR2 YFSETQ. CDR3 length equals 13 residues. The V end was cut by 0 bases, the J end by 5 bases, with 8 bases between. The entry originates in a study of T cell repertoires in cytomegalovirus infection. TCRdb itself ran the reads through MiXCR, one entry per CDR3 protein. In the table there are around 320,000 distinct CDR3 sequences, more than 8% of which are singletons. The chain employs TRBV5-1 and TRBJ2-5; a weak D match, TRBD2 (6 bases). The TCR was taken from a human donor in good health (CMV status not recorded). Some clones in this sample may be carry-over from other donors' samples. Sequencing was done on a sample of PBMCs. CDR3 region: CASSLDLAETQYF. The CDR3 DNA follows: TGCGCCAGCAGCTTGGATCTAGCGGAGACCCAGTACTTC.